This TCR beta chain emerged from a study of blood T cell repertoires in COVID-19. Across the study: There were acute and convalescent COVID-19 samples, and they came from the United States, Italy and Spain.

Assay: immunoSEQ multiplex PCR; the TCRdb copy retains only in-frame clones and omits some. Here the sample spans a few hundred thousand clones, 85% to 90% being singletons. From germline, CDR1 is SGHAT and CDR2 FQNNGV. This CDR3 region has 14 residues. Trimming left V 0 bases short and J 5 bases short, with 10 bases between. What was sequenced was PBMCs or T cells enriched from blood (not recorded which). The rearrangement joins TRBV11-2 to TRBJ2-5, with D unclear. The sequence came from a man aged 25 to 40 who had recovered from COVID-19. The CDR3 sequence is CASSLDYIVETQYF. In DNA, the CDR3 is TGTGCCAGCAGCTTAGACTATATCGTGGAGACCCAGTACTTC. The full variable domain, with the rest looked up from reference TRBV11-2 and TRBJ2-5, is EAGVAQSPRYKIIEKRQSVAFWCNPISGHATLYWYQQILGQGPKLLIQFQNNGVVDDSQLPKDRFSAERLKGVDSTLKIQPAKLEDSAVYLCASSLDYIVETQYFGPGTRLLVL.